This section outlines one TCR beta chain sequence together with its context. As yet, its antigen is unknown. Using its own MiXCR run on the 5' RACE reads, TCRdb lists one record per CDR3 protein. This table has about 6,000 distinct CDR3 sequences, 45% to 65% appearing once. Study-wide findings and caveats: Larger-cohort validation covered only one TCR beta V-J rearrangement. In terms of TCR gene usage, tumor memory CD4+ T cells clustered together with blood and lymph node memory CD4+ cells, as well as with lymph node naive CD4+ cells.

Naive CD4+ T cells were purified with Tregs depleted by CD25. The TCR originated in a female donor with breast cancer. The sequenced sample was naive CD4+ T cells sorted from blood. The subset: naive CD4+ T cells, CD4+CD45RA+CD25-.

The CDR3 nucleotides are TGTGCCATCAGGATGACAGCAGACAACAATGAGCAGTTCTTC. This gives the protein CAIRMTADNNEQFF. The chain combines TRBV10-3 with TRBJ2-1; possible D gene TRBD1, 5 bases. The CDR3 extends over 14 amino acids. Trimming cost V 6 bases and J 5 bases, with 14 bases left between them. The germline V gene has CDR1 ENHRY and CDR2 SYGVKD.